This T cell receptor (beta chain) was captured in a study of regulatory T cells in long-lasting Graves disease. Study-wide findings and caveats: Among samples with persistent disease, TRBV28, TRBJ1-2 and TRBJ2-5 were favored.

Time point specified: newly diagnosed GD, antithyroid drugs for less than 3 months. Researchers made the TCR library from RNA that was extracted from PBMCs. Through Arm-PCR of CDR3 regions and iRepertoire HTBI primers, TCR beta libraries were built. TCRdb ran MiXCR on the multiplex PCR reads and lists one entry per CDR3 protein. The sample includes 580,000 or so distinct CDR3 sequences, 15% to 20% of them seen just once. The CDR3 has 11 amino acids. Per the germline V gene, CDR1 is SEHNR and CDR2 is FQNEAQ (reference sequence). This clonotype was counted many times. As yet, its antigen is unknown. These same records also appear under a second study, on T cells in Graves' hyperthyroidism and ophthalmopathy. That investigation notes: The HTBI set primed first-round TCR CDR3 RT-PCR.

The chain couples TRBV7-9 to TRBJ2-1; D is uncertain. The source material was peripheral blood mononuclear cells (PBMCs), sampled at new diagnosis, from a patient treated with antithyroid drugs. The clonotype was recovered from a man in his late teens or twenties with Graves disease. As DNA, the CDR3 is TGTGCGCGGCGCGCTTACAATGAGCAGTTCTTC. This gives the protein CARRAYNEQFF.